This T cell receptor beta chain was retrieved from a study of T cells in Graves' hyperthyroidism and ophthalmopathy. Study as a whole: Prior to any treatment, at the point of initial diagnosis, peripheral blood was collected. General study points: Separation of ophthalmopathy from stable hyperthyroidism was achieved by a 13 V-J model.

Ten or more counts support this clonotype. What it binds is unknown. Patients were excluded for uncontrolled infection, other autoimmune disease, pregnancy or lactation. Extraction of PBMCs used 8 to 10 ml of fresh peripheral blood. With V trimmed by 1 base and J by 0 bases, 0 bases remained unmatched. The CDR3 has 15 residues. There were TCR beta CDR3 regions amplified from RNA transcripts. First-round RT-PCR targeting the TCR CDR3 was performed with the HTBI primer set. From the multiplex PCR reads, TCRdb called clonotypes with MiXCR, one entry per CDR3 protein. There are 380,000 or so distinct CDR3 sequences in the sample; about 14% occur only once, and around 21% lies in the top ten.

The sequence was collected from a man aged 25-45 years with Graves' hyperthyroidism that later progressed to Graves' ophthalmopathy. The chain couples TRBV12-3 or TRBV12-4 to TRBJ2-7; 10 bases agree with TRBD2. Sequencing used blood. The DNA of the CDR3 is TGTGCCAGCAGTTTAGTAGCGGGGGGCTCCTACGAGCAGTACTTC. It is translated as CASSLVAGGSYEQYF.